This entry features one T cell receptor beta chain sequence. What it binds is unknown. These data originate in a study of cytomegalovirus exposure and HLA in healthy donors. Use of 60 Vbeta and 13 Jbeta primers characterized the PCR. Measured with immunoSEQ multiplex PCR; TCRdb has only the in-frame clones, and not every one. Of about 190,000 clones listed, around 80% are singletons. Trimming removed 0 bases from V and 7 bases from J; junction bases left unmatched: 12. There are 17 residues in the CDR3. Germline CDR1 reads MNHEY; CDR2 reads SMNVEV (reference sequence). Study results and caveats: Later findings reportedly placed an Asian-associated ancestry cluster below the approximately 700-donor mean for N-insertions.

This sequence joins TRBV27 and TRBJ2-7; 10 bases match TRBD2. The TCR comes from a woman under 30 in good health and CMV-seropositive. Sequenced sample: PBMCs. In DNA, the CDR3 is TGTGCCAGCAGTTTATCCCGCTTACTAGCGGGGAAAGGGGAGCAGTACTTC. Translating gives CASSLSRLLAGKGEQYF.